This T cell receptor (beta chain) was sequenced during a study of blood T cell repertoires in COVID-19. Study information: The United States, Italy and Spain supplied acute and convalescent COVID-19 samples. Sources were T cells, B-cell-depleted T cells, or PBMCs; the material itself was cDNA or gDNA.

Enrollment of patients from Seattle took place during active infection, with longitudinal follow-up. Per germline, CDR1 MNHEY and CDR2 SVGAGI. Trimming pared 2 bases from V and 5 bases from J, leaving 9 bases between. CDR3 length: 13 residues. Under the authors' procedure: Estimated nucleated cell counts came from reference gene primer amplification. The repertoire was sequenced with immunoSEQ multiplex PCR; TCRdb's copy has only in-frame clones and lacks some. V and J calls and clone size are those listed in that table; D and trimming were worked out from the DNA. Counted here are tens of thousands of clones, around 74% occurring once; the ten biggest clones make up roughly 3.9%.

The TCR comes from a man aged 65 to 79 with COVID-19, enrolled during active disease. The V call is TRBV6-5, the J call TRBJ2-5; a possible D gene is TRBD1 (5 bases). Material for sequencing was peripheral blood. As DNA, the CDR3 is TGTGCCAGCAGTTACGCAGGGTGGGAGACCCAGTACTTC. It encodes CASSYAGWETQYF.